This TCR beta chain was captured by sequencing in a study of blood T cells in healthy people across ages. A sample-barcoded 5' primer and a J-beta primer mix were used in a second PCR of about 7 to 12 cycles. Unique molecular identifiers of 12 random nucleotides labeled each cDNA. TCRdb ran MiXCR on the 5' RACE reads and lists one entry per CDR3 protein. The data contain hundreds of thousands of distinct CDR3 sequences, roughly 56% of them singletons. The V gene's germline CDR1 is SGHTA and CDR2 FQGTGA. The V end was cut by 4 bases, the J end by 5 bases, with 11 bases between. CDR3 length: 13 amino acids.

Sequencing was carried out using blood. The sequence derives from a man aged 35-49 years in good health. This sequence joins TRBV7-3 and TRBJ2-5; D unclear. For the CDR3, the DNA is TGTGCCAGCAGCTCCTACGGTGTGGAGACCCAGTACTTC. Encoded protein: CASSSYGVETQYF. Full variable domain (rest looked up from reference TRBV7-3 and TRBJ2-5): GAGVSQTPSNKVTEKGKYVELRCDPISGHTALYWYRQSLGQGPEFLIYFQGTGAADDSGLPNDRFFAVRPEGSVSTLKIQRTERGDSAVYLCASSSYGVETQYFGPGTRLLVL.